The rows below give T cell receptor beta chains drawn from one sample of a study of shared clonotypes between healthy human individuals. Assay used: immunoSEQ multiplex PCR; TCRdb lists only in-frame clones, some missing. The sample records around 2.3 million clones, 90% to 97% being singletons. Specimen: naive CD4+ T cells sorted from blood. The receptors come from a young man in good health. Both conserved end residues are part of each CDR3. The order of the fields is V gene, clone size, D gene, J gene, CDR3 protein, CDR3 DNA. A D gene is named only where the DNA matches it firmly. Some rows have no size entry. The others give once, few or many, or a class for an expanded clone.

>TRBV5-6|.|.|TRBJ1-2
CASSPTGGKSDGYTF
TGTGCCAGCAGCCCGACCGGGGGGAAATCGGATGGCTACACCTTC
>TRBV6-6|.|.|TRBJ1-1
CASSYSATEAFF
TGTGCCAGCAGTTACTCCGCCACTGAAGCTTTCTTT
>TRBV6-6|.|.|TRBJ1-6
CASSYGVNSPLHF
TGTGCCAGCAGTTACGGGGTCAATTCACCCCTCCACTTT
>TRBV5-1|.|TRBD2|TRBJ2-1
CASSLGLASPRKFF
TGCGCCAGCAGCCTGGGACTAGCGAGCCCGAGGAAGTTCTTC
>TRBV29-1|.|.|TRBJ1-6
CSVELGRALHF
TGCAGCGTTGAATTGGGGCGAGCCCTCCACTTT
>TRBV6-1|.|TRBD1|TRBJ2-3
CASSRTGLDTQYF
TGTGCCAGCAGTCGGACAGGGTTAGATACGCAGTATTTT
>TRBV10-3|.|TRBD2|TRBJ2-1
CATSVGARTSGRDEQFF
TGTGCCACCTCGGTAGGGGCGCGGACTAGCGGGAGGGATGAGCAGTTCTTC
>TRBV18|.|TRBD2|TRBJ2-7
CASSLRDSDSKREGRDHEQYF
TGTGCCAGCTCACTCCGGGACAGCGATTCGAAGCGGGAGGGCCGGGATCACGAGCAGTACTTC
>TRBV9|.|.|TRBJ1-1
CASSTPRAEAFF
TGTGCCAGCAGCACCCCGAGGGCAGAAGCTTTCTTT
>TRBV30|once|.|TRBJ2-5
CARSRTGQEETQYF
TGTGCCCGATCCCGAACCGGGCAGGAAGAGACCCAGTACTTC
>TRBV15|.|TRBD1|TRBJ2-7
CATSRAGTGDKDEQYF
TGTGCCACCAGCAGAGCAGGGACAGGGGACAAGGACGAGCAGTACTTC
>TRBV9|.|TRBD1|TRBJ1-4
CASSVTGGNEKLFF
TGTGCCAGCAGCGTGACAGGGGGGAATGAAAAACTGTTTTTT
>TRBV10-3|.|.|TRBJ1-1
CAIRPPGAGTEAFF
TGTGCCATCAGGCCTCCAGGGGCGGGGACTGAAGCTTTCTTT
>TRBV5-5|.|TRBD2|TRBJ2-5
CASSLVSGGPGPGTQYF
TGTGCCAGCAGCTTGGTTAGCGGGGGGCCTGGCCCAGGGACCCAGTACTTC
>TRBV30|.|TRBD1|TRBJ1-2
CAWSPLDREHYGYTF
TGTGCCTGGAGCCCCCTTGACAGGGAGCACTATGGCTACACCTTC
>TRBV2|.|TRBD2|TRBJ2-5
CASTSGPKETQYF
TGTGCCAGCACTAGCGGGCCTAAGGAGACCCAGTACTTC
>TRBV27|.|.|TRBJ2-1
CASSLQRPLHYNEQFF
TGTGCCAGCAGTTTACAGAGGCCCTTACACTACAATGAGCAGTTCTTC
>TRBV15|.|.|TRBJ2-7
CATSREPSWYLSYEQYF
TGTGCCACCAGCAGAGAACCCTCATGGTACCTCTCCTACGAGCAGTACTTC
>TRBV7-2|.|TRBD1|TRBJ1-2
CASSPGQNTQGYTF
TGTGCCAGCAGCCCGGGACAGAACACTCAGGGCTACACCTTC
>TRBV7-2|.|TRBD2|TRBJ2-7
CASRSGTSAPYEQYF
TGTGCCAGCAGATCCGGGACTAGCGCTCCCTACGAGCAGTACTTC
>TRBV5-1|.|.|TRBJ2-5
CASRNIMGETQYF
TGCGCCAGCAGGAACATAATGGGGGAGACCCAGTACTTC
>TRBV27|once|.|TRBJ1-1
CASSSRTDNTEAFF
TGTGCCAGCAGTTCTCGGACGGACAACACTGAAGCTTTCTTT
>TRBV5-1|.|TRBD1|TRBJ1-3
CASSRTGDGNTIYF
TGCGCCAGCAGCAGGACAGGGGACGGAAACACCATATATTTT
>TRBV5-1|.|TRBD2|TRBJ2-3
CASSLVLAGGPGTDTQYF
TGCGCCAGCAGCTTGGTTCTAGCGGGGGGGCCGGGCACAGATACGCAGTATTTT
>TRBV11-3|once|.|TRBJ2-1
CASSRRASVLNEQFF
TGTGCCAGCAGCCGAAGGGCTAGCGTTCTCAATGAGCAGTTCTTC
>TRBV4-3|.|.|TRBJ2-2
CASSSNPLDANTGELFF
TGCGCCAGCAGTTCGAACCCACTCGACGCGAACACCGGGGAGCTGTTTTTT
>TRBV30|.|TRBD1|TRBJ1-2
CAWSSGGVYGYTF
TGTGCCTGGAGTTCAGGGGGGGTCTATGGCTACACCTTC
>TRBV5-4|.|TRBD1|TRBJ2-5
CASTRPGQDNQETQYF
TGTGCCAGCACCCGACCTGGACAGGACAACCAAGAGACCCAGTACTTC
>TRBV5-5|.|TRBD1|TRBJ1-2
CASSHDSKGQGGGGYTF
TGTGCCAGCAGCCACGACAGCAAGGGACAGGGCGGAGGTGGCTACACCTTC
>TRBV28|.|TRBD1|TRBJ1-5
CASRTGLTGTSQPQHF
TGTGCCAGCAGGACGGGCCTGACAGGGACGAGTCAGCCCCAGCATTTT
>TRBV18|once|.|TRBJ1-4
CASSPGTQGSGATNEKLFF
TGTGCCAGCTCACCAGGGACTCAGGGAAGCGGTGCAACTAATGAAAAACTGTTTTTT
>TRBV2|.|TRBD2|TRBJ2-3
CASSYSGTSVGDTQYF
TGTGCCAGCAGTTACTCCGGGACTAGCGTTGGAGATACGCAGTATTTT